This T cell receptor (beta chain) appears in the sequencing data of a study of shared clonotypes between healthy human individuals. In regard to this clone: The antigen is undetermined.

Donors were Caucasian adults residing in Nashville, Tennessee, USA. Germline values: CDR1 SGHAT, CDR2 FQNNGV. Trimming removed 0 bases from V and 7 bases from J, with 21 bases in between. The CDR3 contains 17 residues. Study results and limitations: Researchers sampled blood only, noting tissue repertoires likely differ. The rarefaction results pointed to incomplete sorted-subset sequencing despite large depth.

Each sorted subset replicate got 200 ng genomic DNA, 30,000 or so genomes. Clones were read by immunoSEQ multiplex PCR, and TCRdb kept only the in-frame ones, dropping some. There are 2 million to 2.5 million clones in the sample; 90% to 96% occur only once, and around 0.13% lies in the top ten. Sample: naive CD4+ T cells sorted from blood. Subset defined: CD45RA+ positively selected. The sequence came from a young man in good health. The gene calls are TRBV11-2 and TRBJ2-5; D possibly corresponds to TRBD2 (6 bases). CDR3 loop: CASSLDRAGFPPRTQYF. CDR3 DNA: TGTGCCAGCAGCTTAGATCGGGCGGGGTTTCCCCCGAGGACCCAGTACTTC. The full variable domain, its missing parts supplied by reference TRBV11-2 and TRBJ2-5, is EAGVAQSPRYKIIEKRQSVAFWCNPISGHATLYWYQQILGQGPKLLIQFQNNGVVDDSQLPKDRFSAERLKGVDSTLKIQPAKLEDSAVYLCASSLDRAGFPPRTQYFGPGTRLLVL.